One T cell receptor (beta chain) is described in this entry. The entry originates in a study of blood T cell repertoires in COVID-19. Study-wide background: The United States, Italy and Spain supplied acute and convalescent COVID-19 samples. Nucleic acid was either cDNA or gDNA, and it came from T cells, B-cell-depleted T cells, or PBMCs.

CDR1 and CDR2 (germline): SGHDT, YYEEEE. V was pared by 0 bases and J by 7 bases, with 6 bases of the junction left unmatched. The CDR3 spans 15 residues. Per the original methods: The assay estimated nucleated cells by amplifying reference gene primers. TCRdb keeps only in-frame clones here, not all; method: immunoSEQ multiplex PCR. Clonal size and the V and J genes are those of that table, whereas D and trimming came from the DNA. The data contain 150,000 to 200,000 clones, around 90% of them singletons. The chain carries TRBV5-6 and TRBJ1-5, with TRBD1 identical over 8 bases. The source of this sequence is a man in his 60s with active or convalescent COVID-19. The sequencing sample was made of peripheral blood. CDR3 amino acids: CASSLAGTGRQPQHF. CDR3 sequence (DNA): TGTGCCAGCAGCTTGGCCGGGACAGGCAGACAGCCCCAGCATTTT.